One and the same sample provided the 30 T cell receptor beta chains below, sequenced in a study of response to subunit inactivated influenza vaccine. TCRdb reanalysed the RT-PCR reads using MiXCR and keeps one entry per CDR3 protein. The repertoire holds 200,000 to 300,000 distinct CDR3 sequences, with roughly an eighth as singletons. The material sequenced was non-naive T cells sorted from PBMCs, taken 14 to 15 days before vaccination. The receptors shown here come from a man aged 50-59 years who received an inactivated influenza vaccine.

This clonotype was detected ten times or more. The V and J genes are TRBV7-8 and TRBJ2-3; D gene ambiguous. V was trimmed by 2 bases and J by 6 bases, leaving 15 bases between them. Germline values: CDR1 SGHVS, CDR2 FQNEAQ. The CDR3 is made up of 15 amino acids. The CDR3 DNA reads as TGTGCCAGCAGCTTAAGTGGCGGCCCCCAGGATACGCAGTATTTT. Its translation is CASSLSGGPQDTQYF.

This chain connects TRBV7-9 to TRBJ2-1; weak D call: TRBD1 (6 bases). Per the germline V gene, CDR1 is SEHNR and CDR2 is FQNEAQ (reference sequence). CDR3 length: 15 residues. Trimming pared 5 bases from V and 4 bases from J, leaving 15 bases between. The CDR3: CASSPDGTPYNEQFF. The CDR3 nucleotides are TGTGCCAGCAGCCCGGACGGGACACCATACAATGAGCAGTTCTTC.

The gene calls are TRBV6-1 and TRBJ1-5; D unresolved. Trimming stripped 5 bases from V and 6 bases from J, with 8 bases between. Germline loops: CDR1 MNHNS, CDR2 SASEGT. This CDR3 comprises 12 residues. CDR3 sequence (DNA): TGTGCCAGCAGTAGAACGGGTCAGCCCCAGCATTTT. It encodes CASSRTGQPQHF.

This clonotype has only a few counts. The chain employs TRBV28 and TRBJ2-1, with a tentative D call TRBD1 (6 bases). V lost 6 bases and J 10 bases, leaving 10 bases between the germline ends. Germline CDR1 MDHEN, CDR2 SYDVKM. The CDR3 has 11 amino acids. The CDR3 reads CASREGQEQFF. CDR3 coding DNA: TGTGCCAGCAGAGAGGGACAAGAGCAGTTCTTC.

This chain links TRBV5-1 with TRBJ1-4, with a weak D call TRBD1 (5 bases). Germline V gives CDR1 SGHRS, CDR2 YFSETQ. V was pared by 3 bases and J by 4 bases, with 10 bases between. This CDR3 spans 14 amino acids. DNA of the CDR3: TGCGCCAGCAGCTCTGGGGACCTTAATGAAAAACTGTTTTTT. Protein sequence: CASSSGDLNEKLFF.

This chain links TRBV21-1 with TRBJ2-1; TRBD2, the D gene given by the table, was not confirmed from the DNA. TRBV21-1 is an annotated pseudogene. This CDR3 region has 23 residues. CDR3 DNA sequence: TGTGCCAGCAGCAACCCGACAGGGGCCGGACCAGCGGGAGCCCCTAGCTCCTACAATGAGCAGTTCTTC. Translating gives CASSNPTGAGPAGAPSSYNEQFF.

This clonotype was recorded at least ten times. The rearrangement joins TRBV20-1 to TRBJ2-3; the D gene is possibly TRBD2 (5 bases). The V gene's germline CDR1 is DFQATT and CDR2 SNEGSKA (reference sequence). Trimming pared 4 bases from V and 6 bases from J, leaving 11 bases between. The CDR3 has 12 residues. The CDR3 region is CSANPTGDTQYF. CDR3 DNA sequence: TGCAGTGCTAACCCGACGGGGGATACGCAGTATTTT.

The chain employs TRBV9 and TRBJ2-7; tentatively, D is TRBD2 (6 bases). From germline, CDR1 is SGDLS and CDR2 YYNGEE. With 4 bases removed from V and 6 bases from J, the gap between germline ends came to 14 bases. CDR3 size: 13 residues. CDR3 sequence reads: CASSPPGVSEQYF. CDR3 DNA sequence: TGTGCCAGCAGCCCCCCGGGGGTCTCCGAGCAGTACTTC.

There are many counts of this clonotype. The chain joins TRBV6-1 to TRBJ2-7; 7 bases map to TRBD1. Germline CDR1 MNHNS, CDR2 SASEGT. The CDR3 runs to 13 residues. The junction had 5 bases not matched to a gene; V was cut back by 2 bases and J by 7 bases. The chain's CDR3 is CASSERDSLEQYF. CDR3 nucleotide sequence: TGTGCCAGCAGTGAACGGGACAGTTTGGAGCAGTACTTC.

This clonotype was seen only a few times. The chain has TRBV7-2 and TRBJ2-7, with D perhaps TRBD1 (5 bases). Germline lookup yields CDR1 SGHTA and CDR2 FQGNSA. The ends were cut back, 2 bases at V and 7 bases at J, with 24 bases in the middle. The CDR3 length is 17 residues. The DNA of the CDR3 is TGTGCCAGCAGCTTAAAGCCCCGCTCCCTAGGGGCCGGTGAGCAGTACTTC. It specifies CASSLKPRSLGAGEQYF.

The V gene is TRBV3-1, the J gene TRBJ2-2; D is unclear. Germline V gene data show CDR1 as LGHDT and CDR2 as YNNKEL (reference sequence). There are 13 residues in the CDR3. Trimming pared 4 bases from V and 1 base from J, leaving 4 bases between. The CDR3: CASSRMNTGELFF. DNA for the CDR3: TGTGCCAGCAGCCGAATGAACACCGGGGAGCTGTTTTTT.

This clonotype was detected many times. The chain is built from TRBV10-3 and TRBJ2-4, with D perhaps TRBD1 (5 bases). Germline assignment: CDR1 ENHRY and CDR2 SYGVKD. V was clipped by 3 bases and J by 0 bases, with 6 bases between them. CDR3 length equals 14 residues. The CDR3, as DNA: TGTGCCATCAGTGACAGGGTAGCCAAAAACATTCAGTACTTC. Amino acid sequence: CAISDRVAKNIQYF.

The table lists this clonotype with many counts. The rearrangement uses TRBV7-9 and TRBJ2-7; D is undetermined. V was pared by 5 bases and J by 0 bases, with 11 bases between. Germline CDR1 and CDR2: SEHNR and FQNEAQ (reference sequence). The CDR3 spans 14 residues. The CDR3 region is CASSPRLSSYEQYF. The CDR3 region has the DNA TGTGCCAGCAGCCCGCGGCTCAGCTCCTACGAGCAGTACTTC.

J is TRBJ2-3 and V is TRBV20-1; 13 bases align to TRBD2. The CDR3 is made up of 15 amino acids. The germline V gene encodes CDR1 DFQATT and CDR2 SNEGSKA (reference sequence). The V segment lost 6 bases and the J segment 4 bases; nucleotides outside the gene matches: 7. CDR3 sequence: CSAVRTSGSADTQYF. Here the CDR3 DNA reads TGCAGTGCCGTCAGGACTAGCGGGAGCGCAGATACGCAGTATTTT.

This clonotype occurred a few times. This chain joins TRBV7-8 and TRBJ2-7, with 8 bases fitting TRBD1. The CDR3 is 14 amino acids. Germline CDR1 and CDR2: SGHVS and FQNEAQ. Unmatched junction bases numbered 9, after V lost 5 bases and J lost 6 bases. CDR3 sequence: CASSTSRGRGEQYF. Here the CDR3 DNA reads TGTGCCAGCAGCACTTCCAGGGGGCGAGGCGAGCAGTACTTC.

This clonotype was detected only once. The junction and the germline gene differ at one end; a read error may be behind it. The chain carries TRBV20-1 and TRBJ1-5, with a weak D call TRBD1 (5 bases). This CDR3 is 17 amino acids long. Germline CDR1 and CDR2: DFQATT and SNEGSKA (reference sequence). The CDR3 reads CCARDPQGSYSNQPQHF. CDR3 in DNA: TGCTGTGCTAGAGATCCGCAGGGCTCCTATAGCAATCAGCCCCAGCATTTT.

This clonotype was detected many times. The rearrangement links TRBV3-1 to TRBJ2-7; 7 bases match TRBD2. CDR1 is LGHDT and CDR2 is YNNKEL in the germline V gene (reference sequence). The J segment lost 6 bases and the V segment lost 2 bases, leaving 4 bases of the junction unmatched. This CDR3 has 13 residues. DNA of the CDR3: TGTGCCAGCAGCCAAAGGACTAGTCGCGAGCAGTACTTC. It translates to CASSQRTSREQYF.

The table lists this clonotype with many counts. J is TRBJ2-3 and V is TRBV15, with D unclear. From germline, CDR1 is LNHNV and CDR2 YYDKDF (reference sequence). V lost 4 bases to trimming and J lost 3 bases, with 8 bases between them. The CDR3 sequence is 13 residues long. CDR3 nucleotide sequence: TGTGCCACCAGCACTCGACAAACAGATACGCAGTATTTT. Residues: CATSTRQTDTQYF.

This clonotype was seen many times. The gene calls are TRBV9 and TRBJ2-5; 8 positions match TRBD2. V lost 0 bases and J lost 3; bases outside the gene matches: 7. CDR3 length equals 16 residues. Germline V gene sequence: CDR1 SGDLS, CDR2 YYNGEE. CDR3 nucleotide sequence: TGTGCCAGCAGCGTAGCTTATTCCGGGGGGGAAGAGACCCAGTACTTC. Translated, it gives CASSVAYSGGEETQYF.

This chain joins TRBV18 and TRBJ1-2; D is unclear. This CDR3 comprises 15 residues. Between the trimmed V and J ends, which lost 3 bases and 6 bases, there was a span of 17 bases. Germline CDR1 and CDR2: KGHSH and LQKENI. The CDR3 sequence is CASSPDGGNRNGYTF. The CDR3 nucleotides read TGTGCCAGCTCACCCGATGGCGGGAATCGGAATGGCTACACCTTC.

Ten or more counts support this clonotype. The chain uses TRBV6-6 and TRBJ1-5; D not certain. Germline CDR1 reads MNHNY; CDR2 reads SVGAGI (reference sequence). V was pared by 0 bases and J by 4 bases, with 4 bases between. There are 13 residues in the CDR3. This chain's CDR3 is CASSYSENQPQHF. The CDR3 coding sequence is TGTGCCAGCAGTTACTCGGAAAATCAGCCCCAGCATTTT.

This clonotype has at least ten counts. The V and J genes are TRBV24-1 and TRBJ2-1; weak D call: TRBD2 (6 bases). V was cut by 6 bases and J by 9 bases, with 14 bases left in between. CDR1 is KGHDR and CDR2 is SFDVKD in the germline V gene. This CDR3 has 13 amino acids. Here the CDR3 DNA reads TGTGCCACCAGTTATGAGACGCGGGGTGAGCAGTTCTTC. Translating gives CATSYETRGEQFF.

The chain carries TRBV5-1 and TRBJ2-2; D unclear. The germline gives CDR1 SGHRS, CDR2 YFSETQ. The CDR3 has 15 amino acids. The V end was cut by 4 bases, the J end by 3 bases, with 13 bases between. The CDR3 coding sequence is TGCGCCAGCAGCCCGGCGGCGGAATACACCGGGGAGCTGTTTTTT. This encodes CASSPAAEYTGELFF.

The chain employs TRBV10-3 and TRBJ2-7; D might be TRBD2 (5 bases). V lost 8 bases, J lost 3 bases, and 5 bases lay in between. The CDR3 has 10 residues. Germline CDR1 ENHRY, CDR2 SYGVKD. The CDR3 region has the DNA TGTGCCATCGGAGGCTACGAGCAGTACTTC. It encodes CAIGGYEQYF.

The rearrangement uses TRBV24-1 and TRBJ2-1, with 11 bases aligning to TRBD2. The CDR3 consists of 18 residues. Looked up from germline, CDR1 is KGHDR and CDR2 is SFDVKD. V was clipped by 5 bases and J by 0 bases; unmatched bases: 8. The CDR3 DNA reads as TGTGCCACCAGTGGCCTCCTTAGCGGGAGGGCCTCCTACAATGAGCAGTTCTTC. Its translation is CATSGLLSGRASYNEQFF.

This clonotype turned up a few times. This chain uses TRBV20-1 with TRBJ2-7; TRBD2 might be the D (6 bases). Germline CDR1 is DFQATT and CDR2 is SNEGSKA (reference sequence). Trimming took off 1 base at V and 2 bases at J, with 6 bases between the two ends. CDR3 size: 12 residues. CDR3 coding DNA: TGCAGTGCTAGAGCGGGAGCCTACGAGCAGTACTTC. This encodes CSARAGAYEQYF.

This clonotype appeared a few times. The V call is TRBV10-3, the J call TRBJ1-2; D is unclear. This CDR3 comprises 12 residues. The V gene lost 0 bases and the J gene lost 6 bases, with 5 bases spanning the gap. CDR1 and CDR2 from the germline V gene are ENHRY and SYGVKD. This CDR3 reads CAISESTDGYTF. CDR3 DNA: TGTGCCATCAGTGAGTCGACTGATGGCTACACCTTC.

This clonotype was seen more than once but under ten times. The chain is built from TRBV10-3 and TRBJ2-3, with 13 bases matching TRBD2. In germline, CDR1 is ENHRY, CDR2 SYGVKD. The V segment lost 9 bases and the J segment 4 bases; nucleotides outside the gene matches: 1. The CDR3 has 13 residues. CDR3 protein: CAITSGRADTQYF. The CDR3 nucleotides read TGTGCCATTACTAGCGGGAGGGCAGATACGCAGTATTTT.

This clonotype was observed a handful of times. The chain is built from TRBV6-1 and TRBJ1-4, with D maybe TRBD1 (5 bases). This CDR3 spans 15 amino acids. Between the trimmed V and J ends, which lost 6 bases and 7 bases, there was a span of 18 bases. CDR1 and CDR2 (germline): MNHNS, SASEGT. The DNA of the CDR3 is TGTGCCAGCAGCCGTTTGTTCGGGGGAGGTGAAAAACTGTTTTTT. Residues: CASSRLFGGGEKLFF.

The sample holds a few counts of this clonotype. V gene TRBV6-2 or TRBV6-3 combines with J gene TRBJ1-2; possible D gene TRBD1, 5 bases. This CDR3 is built from 15 residues. CDR1 is MNHEY, CDR2 SVGEGT, per germline. V lost 2 bases and J lost 3, with 13 bases in between. As DNA, the CDR3 is TGTGCCAGCAGTTACGTGGGGGGGACGGACTATGGCTACACCTTC. The encoded protein is CASSYVGGTDYGYTF.